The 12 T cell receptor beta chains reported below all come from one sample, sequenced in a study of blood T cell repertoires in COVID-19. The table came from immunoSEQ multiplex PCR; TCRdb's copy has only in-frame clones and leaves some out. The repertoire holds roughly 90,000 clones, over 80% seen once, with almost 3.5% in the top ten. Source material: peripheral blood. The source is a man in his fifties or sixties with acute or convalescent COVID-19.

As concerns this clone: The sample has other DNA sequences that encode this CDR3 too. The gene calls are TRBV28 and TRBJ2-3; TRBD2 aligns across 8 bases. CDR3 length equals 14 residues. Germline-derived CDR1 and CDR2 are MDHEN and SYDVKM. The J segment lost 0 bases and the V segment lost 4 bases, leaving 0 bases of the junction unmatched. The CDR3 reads CASSSGGSTDTQYF. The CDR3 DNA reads TGTGCCAGCAGTTCGGGGGGGAGCACAGATACGCAGTATTTT.

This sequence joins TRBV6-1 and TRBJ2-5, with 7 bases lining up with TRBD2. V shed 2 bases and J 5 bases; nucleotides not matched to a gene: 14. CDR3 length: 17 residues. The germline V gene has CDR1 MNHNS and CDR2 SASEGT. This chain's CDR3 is CASSEYPGGGVRETQYF. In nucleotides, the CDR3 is TGTGCCAGCAGTGAATATCCGGGGGGTGGAGTTAGGGAGACCCAGTACTTC.

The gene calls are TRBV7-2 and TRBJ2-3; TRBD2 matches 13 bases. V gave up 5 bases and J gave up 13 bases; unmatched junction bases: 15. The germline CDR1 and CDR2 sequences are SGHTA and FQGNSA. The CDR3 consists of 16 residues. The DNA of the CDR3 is TGTGCCAGCAGCGAACGGACTAGCGGGGGTGCCATGATCAAGTATTTT. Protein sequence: CASSERTSGGAMIKYF.

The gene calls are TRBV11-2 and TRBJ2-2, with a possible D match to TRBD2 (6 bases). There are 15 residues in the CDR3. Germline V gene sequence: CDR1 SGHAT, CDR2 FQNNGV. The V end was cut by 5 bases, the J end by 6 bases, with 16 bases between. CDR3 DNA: TGTGCCAGCAGCCCCGTTGGAGGGTTGGCCGGGGAGCTGTTTTTT. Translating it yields CASSPVGGLAGELFF.

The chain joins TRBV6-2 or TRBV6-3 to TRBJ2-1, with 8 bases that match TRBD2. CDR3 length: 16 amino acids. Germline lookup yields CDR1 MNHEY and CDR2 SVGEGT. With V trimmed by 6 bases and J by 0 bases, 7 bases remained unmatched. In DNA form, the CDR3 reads TGTGCCAGCAGCACAACTAGCGGAAGCTCCTACAATGAGCAGTTCTTC. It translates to CASSTTSGSSYNEQFF.

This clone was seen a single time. This chain's CDR3 is CASSHRESGETQYF. The CDR3 DNA follows: TGTGCCAGCAGCCACCGGGAGTCTGGGGAGACCCAGTACTTC. V gene TRBV5-4 combines with J gene TRBJ2-5, with a tentative D call TRBD2 (6 bases). This CDR3 region has 14 residues. V shed 4 bases and J shed 5 bases, with 15 bases lying between them. In germline, CDR1 is SGHNT, CDR2 YYREEE (reference sequence).

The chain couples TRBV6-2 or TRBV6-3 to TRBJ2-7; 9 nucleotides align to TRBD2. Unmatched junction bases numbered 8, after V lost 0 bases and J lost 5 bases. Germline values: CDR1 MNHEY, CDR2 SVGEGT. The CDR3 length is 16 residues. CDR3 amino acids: CASSYSTSGGSDEQYF. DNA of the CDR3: TGTGCCAGCAGTTACTCGACTAGCGGAGGAAGCGACGAGCAGTACTTC.

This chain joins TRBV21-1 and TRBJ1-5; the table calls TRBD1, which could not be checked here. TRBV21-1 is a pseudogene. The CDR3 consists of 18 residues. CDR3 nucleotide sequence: TGTGCCAGCAGCAAACGGGGACAGGTCCCCTCCTTCAATCAGCCCCAGCATTTT. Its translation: CASSKRGQVPSFNQPQHF.

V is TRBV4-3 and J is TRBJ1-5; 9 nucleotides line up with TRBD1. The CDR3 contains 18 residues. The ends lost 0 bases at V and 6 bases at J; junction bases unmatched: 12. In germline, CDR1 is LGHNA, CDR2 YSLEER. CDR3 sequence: CASSQEIGGTGSSQPQHF. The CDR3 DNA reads TGCGCCAGCAGCCAAGAGATAGGAGGGACAGGGTCGAGTCAGCCCCAGCATTTT.

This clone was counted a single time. The CDR3 coding sequence is TGTGCCAGCAGCGCCAGGGGGGATGCCTGGAATGAGCAGTTCTTC. Translated, it gives CASSARGDAWNEQFF. This chain uses TRBV11-3 with TRBJ2-1; D possibly corresponds to TRBD1 (7 bases). Looked up from germline, CDR1 is SGHNT and CDR2 is YENEEA. V was cut by 5 bases and J by 7 bases, with 18 bases left in between. The CDR3 contains 15 residues.

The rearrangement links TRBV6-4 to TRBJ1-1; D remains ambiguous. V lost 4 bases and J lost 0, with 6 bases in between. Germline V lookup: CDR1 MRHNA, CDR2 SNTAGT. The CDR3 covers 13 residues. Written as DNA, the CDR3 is TGTGCCAGCAGTGGAAGCTTGAACACTGAAGCTTTCTTT. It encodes CASSGSLNTEAFF.

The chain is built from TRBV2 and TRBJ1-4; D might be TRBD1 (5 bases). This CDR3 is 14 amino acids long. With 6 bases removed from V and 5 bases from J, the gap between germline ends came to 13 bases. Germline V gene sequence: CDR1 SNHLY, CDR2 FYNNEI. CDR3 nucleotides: TGTGCCAGCAGAGAAACAGGTAGCAATGAAAAACTGTTTTTT. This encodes CASRETGSNEKLFF.